Listed below are T cell receptor beta chains from one sample, sequenced in a study of molecular identifiers for immune sequencing clone quantification. TCRdb analysed the PCR reads with MiXCR anew, one entry per CDR3 protein. The sample records fewer than 75,000 distinct CDR3 sequences, around a sixth being singletons. Input material: naive CD8+ T cells from blood, with Jurkat cell RNA spiked in. All receptors derive from a human donor in good health. Some libraries in this study had Jurkat cell RNA spiked in. CDR3s include the opening cysteine and the closing phenylalanine or tryptophan. The order of the fields is J gene, V gene, D gene, clone size, CDR3 protein, CDR3 DNA. A D gene is named only where the DNA matches it firmly. Only part of the rows carry a size: once, few, many, or a class if the clone is expanded.

j_call: TRBJ1-1; v_call: TRBV6-5; d_call: NA; clone_size: many; cdr3_aa: CASSPGQGTEAFF; cdr3_nt: TGTGCCAGCAGTCCGGGACAAGGCACTGAAGCTTTCTTT
j_call: TRBJ1-2; v_call: TRBV6-1; d_call: NA; clone_size: many; cdr3_aa: CAVKAGDGYTF; cdr3_nt: TGTGCGGTCAAAGCGGGGGATGGCTACACCTTC
j_call: TRBJ2-7; v_call: TRBV6-2/TRBV6-3; d_call: NA; clone_size: many; cdr3_aa: CASSVVLDTYEQYF; cdr3_nt: TGTGCCAGCAGTGTCGTCCTGGACACCTACGAGCAGTACTTC
j_call: TRBJ2-7; v_call: TRBV5-1; d_call: TRBD2; clone_size: NA; cdr3_aa: CASTASGSYEQYF; cdr3_nt: TGCGCCAGCACTGCTAGCGGGTCCTACGAGCAGTACTTC
j_call: TRBJ1-1; v_call: TRBV10-1; d_call: NA; clone_size: many; cdr3_aa: CASSEYGENTEAFF; cdr3_nt: TGCGCCAGCAGTGAGTACGGGGAGAACACTGAAGCTTTCTTT
j_call: TRBJ2-7; v_call: TRBV6-2/TRBV6-3; d_call: TRBD2; clone_size: NA; cdr3_aa: CTSGVMNEQYF; cdr3_nt: TGTACCAGCGGGGTAATGAACGAGCAGTACTTC
j_call: TRBJ2-3; v_call: TRBV3-1; d_call: TRBD2; clone_size: many; cdr3_aa: CASSQLAGGPTDTQYF; cdr3_nt: TGTGCCAGCAGCCAACTGGCGGGAGGACCCACAGATACGCAGTATTTT
j_call: TRBJ2-5; v_call: TRBV4-2; d_call: NA; clone_size: many; cdr3_aa: CASSQEIRELGETQYF; cdr3_nt: TGTGCCAGCAGCCAAGAAATCCGGGAGTTGGGGGAGACCCAGTACTTC
j_call: TRBJ2-7; v_call: TRBV30; d_call: NA; clone_size: NA; cdr3_aa: CAWDSSSYEQYF; cdr3_nt: TGTGCCTGGGACAGCAGCTCCTACGAGCAGTACTTC
j_call: TRBJ2-7; v_call: TRBV5-5; d_call: NA; clone_size: NA; cdr3_aa: CASSLRSVGYVSYEQYF; cdr3_nt: TGTGCCAGCAGCTTACGGTCAGTAGGGTATGTGTCCTACGAGCAGTACTTC
j_call: TRBJ2-7; v_call: TRBV20-1; d_call: TRBD2; clone_size: many; cdr3_aa: CSARAVLAESSYEQYF; cdr3_nt: TGCAGTGCTAGAGCAGTCCTAGCGGAAAGCTCCTACGAGCAGTACTTC
j_call: TRBJ2-1; v_call: TRBV10-3; d_call: NA; clone_size: many; cdr3_aa: CAISARDSQSYNEQFF; cdr3_nt: TGTGCCATCAGTGCCCGGGACTCGCAATCCTACAATGAGCAGTTCTTC
j_call: TRBJ2-1; v_call: TRBV20-1; d_call: TRBD2; clone_size: many; cdr3_aa: CSARGLEVTYNEQFF; cdr3_nt: TGCAGTGCTAGGGGACTAGAAGTTACCTACAATGAGCAGTTCTTC
j_call: TRBJ2-2; v_call: TRBV24-1; d_call: TRBD1; clone_size: many; cdr3_aa: CATSETGTGARGGTGELFF; cdr3_nt: TGTGCCACCAGTGAAACAGGGACAGGGGCGAGGGGTGGAACCGGGGAGCTGTTTTTT
j_call: TRBJ2-3; v_call: TRBV4-1; d_call: TRBD2; clone_size: many; cdr3_aa: CASSQAWTSGPWNTDTQYF; cdr3_nt: TGCGCCAGCAGCCAGGCATGGACTAGCGGGCCATGGAACACAGATACGCAGTATTTT
j_call: TRBJ1-3; v_call: TRBV7-9; d_call: NA; clone_size: many; cdr3_aa: CASTPWAELNTIYF; cdr3_nt: TGTGCCAGCACCCCCTGGGCAGAGCTAAACACCATATATTTT
j_call: TRBJ1-5; v_call: TRBV19; d_call: NA; clone_size: many; cdr3_aa: CASRDRNQPQHF; cdr3_nt: TGTGCCAGCCGGGACCGAAATCAGCCCCAGCATTTT
j_call: TRBJ1-2; v_call: TRBV29-1; d_call: NA; clone_size: NA; cdr3_aa: CSVLTNYGYTF; cdr3_nt: TGCAGCGTTCTGACTAACTATGGCTACACCTTC
j_call: TRBJ2-3; v_call: TRBV5-1; d_call: TRBD2; clone_size: many; cdr3_aa: CASSPHTGRTTDTQYF; cdr3_nt: TGCGCCAGCAGCCCTCACACCGGGAGGACCACAGATACGCAGTATTTT
j_call: TRBJ2-3; v_call: TRBV7-3; d_call: TRBD2; clone_size: many; cdr3_aa: CASSLVGLAADTQYF; cdr3_nt: TGTGCCAGCAGCTTAGTGGGACTAGCTGCAGATACGCAGTATTTT
j_call: TRBJ2-1; v_call: TRBV28; d_call: NA; clone_size: many; cdr3_aa: CASSRSSYNEQFF; cdr3_nt: TGTGCCAGCAGCCGGAGTTCCTACAATGAGCAGTTCTTC
j_call: TRBJ2-5; v_call: TRBV6-5; d_call: NA; clone_size: many; cdr3_aa: CASSPTGPEDQETQYF; cdr3_nt: TGTGCCAGCAGTCCTACCGGGCCGGAAGACCAAGAGACCCAGTACTTC
j_call: TRBJ2-5; v_call: TRBV7-9; d_call: NA; clone_size: NA; cdr3_aa: CASSLALNPRETQYF; cdr3_nt: TGTGCCAGCAGCTTAGCTCTTAACCCCAGGGAGACCCAGTACTTC